These 16 T cell receptor beta chains originate from one sample sequenced in a study of PD-1 blockade in classical Hodgkin lymphoma. Sample time point: cycle 4 day 1 (C4D1), after less than seven weeks of nivolumab. Every patient experienced relapse after autologous stem cell transplantation, and brentuximab vedotin exposure varied. TCRdb's table, derived via immunoSEQ multiplex PCR, lists solely in-frame clones and lacks some. The table lists about 15,000 clones, over 60% of them singletons. Sequenced material: peripheral blood mononuclear cells (PBMCs), taken before the fourth cycle of nivolumab. These receptors were collected from a human donor with classical Hodgkin lymphoma.

The genes are TRBV5-1 and TRBJ1-3; D ambiguous. CDR1 is SGHRS, CDR2 YFSETQ, per germline. The germline V and J ends were trimmed by 1 base and 0 bases, with 11 bases remaining between them. This CDR3 is built from 16 residues. DNA of the CDR3: TGCGCCAGCAGCTTGTTGGCAGAAAACTCTGGAAACACCATATATTTT. It specifies CASSLLAENSGNTIYF.

The chain combines TRBV7-2 with TRBJ2-3; 14 bases align to TRBD2. CDR1 is SGHTA, CDR2 FQGNSA, per germline. The J segment lost 4 bases and the V segment lost 5 bases, leaving 5 bases of the junction unmatched. The CDR3 has 16 amino acids. Here the CDR3 DNA reads TGTGCCAGCAGCCCGAGACTAGCGGGAGGGTCAGATACGCAGTATTTT. Amino acid sequence: CASSPRLAGGSDTQYF.

V and J are TRBV7-2 and TRBJ2-7, with D unclear. V was shortened by 4 bases and J by 3 bases, with 10 bases between the two germline ends. The CDR3 covers 13 residues. CDR1 is SGHTA, CDR2 FQGNSA, per germline. For the CDR3, the DNA is TGTGCCAGCAGCTCCAGTAGTCACTACGAGCAGTACTTC. Encoded protein: CASSSSSHYEQYF.

This clone was observed once. This sequence joins TRBV7-2 and TRBJ2-1; D unresolved. The CDR3 is made up of 14 amino acids. Germline loops: CDR1 SGHTA, CDR2 FQGNSA. V was pared by 6 bases and J by 0 bases, with 9 bases between. CDR3 in amino acids: CASRPRSSYNEQFF. The CDR3 bases are TGTGCCAGCAGACCCCGGAGCTCCTACAATGAGCAGTTCTTC.

This clone appeared once. This sequence joins TRBV7-2 and TRBJ2-2; D call uncertain. The V end was cut by 1 base, the J end by 4 bases, with 13 bases between. The CDR3 length is 16 residues. Germline V gene lookup returns CDR1 SGHTA and CDR2 FQGNSA. The CDR3 loop is CASSLDSWVTTGELFF. CDR3 nucleotides: TGTGCCAGCAGCTTAGATTCGTGGGTGACCACCGGGGAGCTGTTTTTT.

In its sample, this clone was seen a few times. V is TRBV28 and J is TRBJ2-7, with TRBD2 matching over 13 bases. The CDR3 contains 15 residues. Germline V gene sequence: CDR1 MDHEN, CDR2 SYDVKM. J gave up 2 bases and V 5 bases, and 3 bases lay outside the gene matches. As DNA, the CDR3 is TGTGCCAGCAGTCAACTAGCGGGAGGGACCTACGAGCAGTACTTC. It is translated as CASSQLAGGTYEQYF.

J is TRBJ2-2 and V is TRBV5-4, with 8 bases identical to TRBD1. The V segment lost 5 bases and the J segment 1 base; nucleotides outside the gene matches: 7. The CDR3 runs 16 residues. CDR1 SGHNT and CDR2 YYREEE come from the germline V gene (reference sequence). CDR3 DNA sequence: TGTGCCAGCAGATACGGACAGGGAAGGAACACCGGGGAGCTGTTTTTT. It yields the protein CASRYGQGRNTGELFF.

This clone was recorded only once. The V and J genes are TRBV4-1 and TRBJ2-1, with 12 bases aligning to TRBD2. Germline V gives CDR1 MGHRA, CDR2 YSYEKL. With V trimmed by 4 bases and J by 4 bases, 2 bases remained unmatched. The CDR3 has 15 residues. The CDR3 coding sequence is TGCGCCAGCAGCCGTCTAGCGGGAGGGTACAATGAGCAGTTCTTC. Its translation: CASSRLAGGYNEQFF.

The V and J genes are TRBV6-5 and TRBJ2-5, with a tentative D call TRBD2 (5 bases). The CDR3 totals 15 residues. V lost 7 bases and J lost 5, with 20 bases in between. Germline assignment: CDR1 MNHEY and CDR2 SVGAGI. Written as DNA, the CDR3 is TGTGCCAGCAACCAAAAGCCGGGGATAGGGGAGACCCAGTACTTC. Translating it yields CASNQKPGIGETQYF.

This chain joins TRBV11-2 and TRBJ2-7, with TRBD2 matching 8 bases. Germline CDR1 SGHAT, CDR2 FQNNGV. This CDR3 region has 14 residues. Trimming cost V 2 bases and J 5 bases; bases outside gene matches: 5. CDR3 sequence: CASSLRQAGDEQYF. The CDR3 nucleotides are TGTGCCAGCAGCTTACGCCAAGCGGGAGACGAGCAGTACTTC.

V gene TRBV9 combines with J gene TRBJ1-3, with D possibly being TRBD1 (5 bases). Germline CDR1 reads SGDLS; CDR2 reads YYNGEE. This CDR3 has 16 amino acids. Between the trimmed V and J ends, which lost 4 bases and 0 bases, there was a span of 14 bases. The CDR3 reads CASSPRGIFSGNTIYF. As DNA, the CDR3 is TGTGCCAGCAGCCCCCGGGGCATATTCTCTGGAAACACCATATATTTT.

This chain links TRBV6-5 with TRBJ1-3, with D uncertain. The CDR3 has 15 amino acids. Germline-derived CDR1 and CDR2 are MNHEY and SVGAGI. Trimming pared 2 bases from V and 0 bases from J, leaving 8 bases between. The CDR3 DNA follows: TGTGCCAGCAGTTACACCGAGTCCTCTGGAAACACCATATATTTT. It yields the protein CASSYTESSGNTIYF.

This clone counts as medium-sized. The chain combines TRBV30 with TRBJ2-3; 7 bases agree with TRBD1. Germline V gene lookup returns CDR1 GTSNPN and CDR2 SVGIG (reference sequence). This CDR3 contains 13 residues. Trimming took 5 bases from V and 0 from J; bases not matched to a gene: 2. CDR3 DNA sequence: TGTGCCTGGGACAGGGTGAGCACAGATACGCAGTATTTT. Translating gives CAWDRVSTDTQYF.

The chain links TRBV5-4 to TRBJ2-5, with a weak D call TRBD1 (5 bases). In germline, CDR1 is SGHNT, CDR2 YYREEE (reference sequence). This CDR3 is built from 13 residues. The V end was cut by 3 bases, the J end by 6 bases, with 12 bases between. CDR3 amino acids: CASSSKGMQTQYF. CDR3 in DNA: TGTGCCAGCAGCTCCAAGGGGATGCAGACCCAGTACTTC.

V usage is TRBV19 and J usage is TRBJ2-3; possibly TRBD1 or TRBD2 for D (9 bases each). Trimming took 4 bases from V and 1 from J, leaving 21 bases between them. Germline V lookup: CDR1 LNHDA, CDR2 SQIVND (reference sequence). The CDR3 covers 18 residues. This chain's CDR3 is CASSTGQGWTSGTDTQYF. The DNA for the CDR3 is TGTGCCAGTAGTACTGGACAGGGGTGGACTAGCGGCACAGATACGCAGTATTTT.

By its share, this clone is medium-sized. The rearrangement uses TRBV14 and TRBJ2-1; TRBD1 might be the D (6 bases). V lost 2 bases, J lost 6 bases, and 11 bases lay in between. Germline-derived CDR1 and CDR2 are SGHDN and FVKESK. This CDR3 comprises 14 residues. The CDR3 region has the DNA TGTGCCAGCAGCCAAACAGGGTCTTTCAATGAGCAGTTCTTC. Its protein product is CASSQTGSFNEQFF.